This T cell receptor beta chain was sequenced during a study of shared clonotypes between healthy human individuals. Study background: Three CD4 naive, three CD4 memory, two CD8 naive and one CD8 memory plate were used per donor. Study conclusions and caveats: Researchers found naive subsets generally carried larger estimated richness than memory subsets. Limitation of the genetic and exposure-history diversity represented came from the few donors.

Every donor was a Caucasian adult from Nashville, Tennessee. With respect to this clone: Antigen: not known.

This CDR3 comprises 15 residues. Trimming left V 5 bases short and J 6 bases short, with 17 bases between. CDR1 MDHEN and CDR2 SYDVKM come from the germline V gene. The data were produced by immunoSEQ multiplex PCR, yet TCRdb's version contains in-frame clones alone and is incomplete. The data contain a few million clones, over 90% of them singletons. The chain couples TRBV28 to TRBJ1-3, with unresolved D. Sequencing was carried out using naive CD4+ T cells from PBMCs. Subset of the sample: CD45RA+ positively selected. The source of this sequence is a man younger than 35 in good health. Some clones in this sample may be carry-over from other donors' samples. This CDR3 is CASSVFDRDINTIYF. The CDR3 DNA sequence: TGTGCCAGCAGTGTTTTTGATAGGGATATAAACACCATATATTTT.